This TCR beta chain was identified during a study of CD8 T cells in ankylosing spondylitis. General study points: Existing reports had already noted some motif variants in reactive arthritis synovial fluid and blood. Relatively scarce in peripheral blood, disease-linked clones were CD8+. The clones that were linked to disease were reported to be significantly enriched in matched synovial fluid samples from ankylosing spondylitis patients. In ankylosing spondylitis blood, a motif of roughly eight highly homologous TCR beta variants appeared characteristic.

Quantitative barcoded 5'-RACE was used to prepare TCR beta libraries. In TCRdb, the 5' RACE reads were re-called with MiXCR into one record per CDR3 protein. The top ten hold approximately 0.93% of the sample, which has around 430,000 distinct CDR3 sequences, over 15% seen once. Per the germline V gene, CDR1 is SEHNR and CDR2 is FQNEAQ (reference sequence). Trimming removed 5 bases from V and 4 bases from J; junction bases left unmatched: 12. This CDR3 has 16 residues. A remark on this clonotype: Its antigen remains unidentified.

The chain has TRBV7-9 and TRBJ1-1; 8 bases map to TRBD1. Sequenced: blood, either unsorted or a sorted T cell fraction (not recorded which). This sequence was found in a male donor with ankylosing spondylitis. CDR3 region: CASSLRQGRIGTEAFF. CDR3 in DNA: TGTGCCAGCAGCCTACGACAGGGGCGAATAGGCACTGAAGCTTTCTTT.